Following are 24 T cell receptor beta chains from one sample sequenced in a study of blood T cells in healthy people across ages. Sample-barcoded 5' priming and a J-beta primer mix drove a second PCR of roughly 6 to 12 cycles. MiXCR, applied by TCRdb to the 5' RACE reads, yields one record per CDR3 protein. The profile shows approximately 400,000 distinct CDR3 sequences, 52% of them singletons. The material sequenced was blood. The receptors derive from a man in his 60s in good health.

V usage is TRBV19 and J usage is TRBJ2-4, with 8 bases lining up with TRBD1. CDR1 is LNHDA, CDR2 SQIVND, per germline (reference sequence). There are 16 residues in the CDR3. Germline trimming cut 6 bases from V and 13 bases from J; bases unmatched to any gene: 20. In DNA form, the CDR3 reads TGTGCCAGTAGCCTACGCCCGGGGACAGGACGGTGGGAGCAGTACTTC. Amino acid sequence: CASSLRPGTGRWEQYF.

This CDR3 is CASSRPGLLGRNYGYTF. The CDR3 DNA reads TGTGCCAGCAGCCGTCCGGGGCTCCTCGGACGGAACTATGGCTACACCTTC. This sequence joins TRBV7-2 and TRBJ1-2, with a possible D match to TRBD1 (5 bases). The ends were cut back, 5 bases at V and 2 bases at J, with 21 bases in the middle. Germline V gene sequence: CDR1 SGHTA, CDR2 FQGNSA. The CDR3 is 17 residues long.

A few counts support this clonotype. The chain combines TRBV25-1 with TRBJ2-3; D uncertain. The germline V gene encodes CDR1 MGHDK and CDR2 SYGVNS. The CDR3 spans 13 residues. Trimming pared 3 bases from V and 2 bases from J, leaving 6 bases between. The CDR3 is CASSEGITDTQYF. CDR3 DNA: TGTGCCAGCAGTGAGGGGATCACAGATACGCAGTATTTT.

CDR3 bases: TGCAGTGCTGCAGGGGGCCAGGAGACCCAGTACTTC. As protein: CSAAGGQETQYF. V and J are TRBV20-1 and TRBJ2-5; 8 nucleotides align to TRBD1. V lost 5 bases to trimming and J lost 5 bases; unmatched junction nucleotides: 4. Germline CDR1 reads DFQATT; CDR2 reads SNEGSKA (reference sequence). The CDR3 spans 12 residues.

This clonotype was observed a single time. The rearrangement joins TRBV6-1 to TRBJ2-3; D is perhaps TRBD1 (6 bases). The germline gives CDR1 MNHNS, CDR2 SASEGT. Trimming pared 6 bases from V and 1 base from J, leaving 14 bases between. The CDR3 consists of 15 residues. The CDR3 is CASRKGVRGTDTQYF. CDR3 DNA: TGTGCCAGCAGGAAGGGGGTGAGGGGCACAGATACGCAGTATTTT.

The CDR3 sequence: CSVESGQETQYF. CDR3 nucleotide sequence: TGCAGCGTTGAAAGCGGGCAAGAGACCCAGTACTTC. V usage is TRBV29-1 and J usage is TRBJ2-5; tentatively, D is TRBD2 (6 bases). Per germline, CDR1 SQVTM and CDR2 ANQGSEA. The V gene lost 2 bases and the J gene lost 2 bases, with 6 bases spanning the gap. The CDR3 extends over 12 amino acids.

This clonotype was counted between two and nine times. The genes are TRBV7-3 and TRBJ2-1, with 14 nucleotides matching TRBD2. CDR1 and CDR2 from the germline V gene are SGHTA and FQGTGA. This CDR3 is 16 amino acids long. J lost 7 bases, V lost 1 base, and 3 bases had no gene match. The CDR3 nucleotides are TGTGCCAGCAGCTTAAGACTAGCGGGAGGGGGTAATGAGCAGTTCTTC. This gives the protein CASSLRLAGGGNEQFF.

The chain joins TRBV28 to TRBJ1-1; 8 nucleotides align to TRBD1. The J segment lost 4 bases and the V segment lost 3 bases, leaving 4 bases of the junction unmatched. Germline lookup yields CDR1 MDHEN and CDR2 SYDVKM. The CDR3 consists of 14 residues. As DNA, the CDR3 is TGTGCCAGCAGTTTTCAACAGGGGGGCACTGAAGCTTTCTTT. The encoded protein is CASSFQQGGTEAFF.

This sequence joins TRBV11-2 and TRBJ2-1; 7 bases map to TRBD2. Per germline, CDR1 SGHAT and CDR2 FQNNGV. The CDR3 is made up of 22 amino acids. V trimming: 5 bases; J trimming: 0 bases; junction bases outside the gene matches: 25. DNA for the CDR3: TGTGCCAGCAGCCGACTTACTGGCGGGCTAGCGGCAATACAAAGCTCCTACAATGAGCAGTTCTTC. Translated: CASSRLTGGLAAIQSSYNEQFF.

This clonotype has only a few counts. The V and J genes are TRBV28 and TRBJ2-1; 8 positions match TRBD1. Unmatched junction bases numbered 12, after V lost 5 bases and J lost 9 bases. CDR1 and CDR2 from the germline V gene are MDHEN and SYDVKM. CDR3 length: 15 amino acids. The CDR3 coding sequence is TGTGCCAGCAGTCCATACAGGGGGTTGATGGGTGAGCAGTTCTTC. As protein: CASSPYRGLMGEQFF. Based on the CDR3 plus reference TRBV28 and TRBJ2-1, the full variable domain is DVKVTQSSRYLVKRTGEKVFLECVQDMDHENMFWYRQDPGLGLRLIYFSYDVKMKEKGDIPEGYSVSREKKERFSLILESASTNQTSMYLCASSPYRGLMGEQFFGPGTRLTVL.

This clonotype appeared a few times. The gene calls are TRBV3-1 and TRBJ1-1; D call uncertain. This CDR3 comprises 15 residues. CDR1 and CDR2 from the germline V gene are LGHDT and YNNKEL (reference sequence). Trimming took 1 base from V and 8 from J, leaving 17 bases between them. CDR3 in amino acids: CASSQGLGGPSEAFF. DNA for the CDR3: TGTGCCAGCAGCCAAGGCCTAGGTGGGCCGAGCGAAGCTTTCTTT.

The genes are TRBV12-3 or TRBV12-4 and TRBJ2-7, with TRBD2 as a possible D gene (6 bases). The CDR3 length is 14 residues. Trimming removed 4 bases from V and 6 bases from J, with 16 bases in between. The CDR3 sequence: CASSSGSTSPEQYF. CDR3 nucleotides: TGTGCCAGCAGTTCCGGGAGCACGTCCCCCGAGCAGTACTTC.

The J gene is TRBJ2-3, the V gene TRBV7-8, with D unclear. Germline CDR1 reads SGHVS; CDR2 reads FQNEAQ. The V gene lost 5 bases and the J gene lost 4 bases, with 16 bases spanning the gap. The CDR3 runs 15 residues. This CDR3 is CASSARALFPDTQYF. In nucleotides, the CDR3 is TGTGCCAGCAGCGCTAGAGCTTTATTTCCAGATACGCAGTATTTT.

The J gene is TRBJ1-4, the V gene TRBV20-1; possible D gene TRBD1, 5 bases. CDR3 length: 14 residues. V was pared by 3 bases and J by 4 bases, with 12 bases between. The germline gives CDR1 DFQATT, CDR2 SNEGSKA (reference sequence). The CDR3 region is CSARGRDGNEKLFF. DNA for the CDR3: TGCAGTGCTAGGGGACGGGACGGTAATGAAAAACTGTTTTTT.

This chain connects TRBV11-2 to TRBJ2-7, with 11 positions matching TRBD2. The last part of the DNA fits TRBJ2-5 better; the J call may be wrong. The length of the CDR3 is 17 residues. Germline CDR1 and CDR2: SGHAT and FQNNGV. The CDR3 loop reads CASSLARGTSGRETQYF. CDR3 nucleotides: TGTGCCAGCAGCTTAGCGAGGGGGACTAGCGGCAGGGAGACCCAGTACTTC.

The V and J genes are TRBV16 and TRBJ2-1; D is unresolved. The end of the DNA aligns better with TRBJ2-7, so the J call may be wrong. The CDR3 covers 15 residues. Germline V CDR1 and CDR2: KGHSY, FQNENV. The DNA for the CDR3 is TGTGCCAGCACGGACCGGGCAACGACCTACAATGAGCAGTACTTC. It yields the protein CASTDRATTYNEQYF.

The chain joins TRBV7-3 to TRBJ2-3, with 9 bases fitting TRBD2. Germline V lookup: CDR1 SGHTA, CDR2 FQGTGA. The CDR3 extends over 18 amino acids. With V trimmed by 3 bases and J by 2 bases, 12 bases remained unmatched. The CDR3 sequence is CASSFLGQLAGFTDTQYF. The CDR3 nucleotides are TGTGCCAGCAGCTTCCTCGGACAGCTAGCGGGGTTCACAGATACGCAGTATTTT. The variable domain in full, completed from reference TRBV7-3 and TRBJ2-3, reads GAGVSQTPSNKVTEKGKYVELRCDPISGHTALYWYRQSLGQGPEFLIYFQGTGAADDSGLPNDRFFAVRPEGSVSTLKIQRTERGDSAVYLCASSFLGQLAGFTDTQYFGPGTRLTVL.

The V call is TRBV30, the J call TRBJ2-7, with 7 bases fitting TRBD2. Losses at the gene ends were 1 base for V and 2 bases for J; bases not matched to a gene: 11. The CDR3 runs to 16 residues. Germline-derived CDR1 and CDR2 are GTSNPN and SVGIG (reference sequence). The CDR3 sequence is CAWSGPDAGAAYEQYF. CDR3 DNA: TGTGCCTGGAGTGGACCCGACGCGGGAGCCGCCTACGAGCAGTACTTC.

J is TRBJ2-3 and V is TRBV7-8; the match to TRBD1 covers 8 bases. This CDR3 has 15 amino acids. CDR1 SGHVS and CDR2 FQNEAQ come from the germline V gene. V lost 7 bases, J lost 4 bases, and 10 bases stayed unmatched. The CDR3 loop reads CASNRRTGYSDTQYF. In nucleotides, the CDR3 is TGTGCCAGCAACCGCCGGACAGGGTATTCAGATACGCAGTATTTT.

The V and J genes are TRBV7-2 and TRBJ1-5, with a weak D call TRBD1 (5 bases). Germline CDR1 reads SGHTA; CDR2 reads FQGNSA. The CDR3 spans 14 residues. V was clipped by 4 bases and J by 11 bases, with 18 bases between them. This chain's CDR3 is CASSSPGPSKAQHF. The CDR3 DNA reads TGTGCCAGCAGCTCTCCGGGACCCTCTAAGGCCCAGCATTTT.

As regards this clonotype: An end of the junction does not agree with germline; a read error may underlie this. The genes are TRBV5-5 and TRBJ2-3; no clear D gene. This CDR3 spans 14 amino acids. CDR1 SGHKS and CDR2 YYEKEE come from the germline V gene (reference sequence). Here the CDR3 reads CASSLTTHTETQYF. The CDR3 DNA sequence: TGTGCCAGCAGCTTGACGACCCACACAGAGACGCAGTATTTT. Full variable domain (remainder filled in from reference TRBV5-5 and TRBJ2-3): DAGVTQSPTHLIKTRGQQVTLRCSPISGHKSVSWYQQVLGQGPQFIFQYYEKEERGRGNFPDRFSARQFPNYSSELNVNALLLGDSALYLCASSLTTHTETQYFGPGTRLTVL.

The J gene is TRBJ1-2, the V gene TRBV15, with D hard to call. The CDR3 extends over 14 amino acids. V shed 0 bases and J shed 8 bases, with 13 bases lying between them. Germline assignment: CDR1 LNHNV and CDR2 YYDKDF (reference sequence). In DNA, the CDR3 is TGTGCCACCAGCAGAGATGGGCGATCTATCGGCTACACCTTC. Amino acids: CATSRDGRSIGYTF.

On this clonotype: A junction boundary mismatches the germline segment, possibly from a read error. The chain carries TRBV25-1 and TRBJ2-7; D not certain. This CDR3 region has 14 residues. Per germline, CDR1 MGHDK and CDR2 SYGVNS. CDR3 protein: CASRPEVTPYELYF. CDR3 nucleotide sequence: TGTGCCAGCAGACCAGAAGTAACACCCTACGAGCTGTACTTC.

This chain uses TRBV2 with TRBJ2-7; D unresolved. From germline, CDR1 is SNHLY and CDR2 FYNNEI. The CDR3 runs to 13 residues. The V end was cut by 6 bases, the J end by 8 bases, with 17 bases between. The chain's CDR3 is CASRGAAAHKQYF. The CDR3 nucleotides read TGTGCCAGCAGAGGAGCCGCGGCCCACAAGCAGTACTTC.